The present T cell receptor (beta chain) was sequenced within a study of early T cells in non-severe SARS-CoV-2 infection. Study in general: It was bulk RNA from unsorted whole blood that was sequenced, and the chains were unpaired. Study-level results: Anti-spike CD8 responses were favored in VDJdb matching, and private and CD4 specificities were missed.

Unique molecular identifiers were affixed to single, distinct cDNA molecules. TCRdb itself ran the 5' RACE reads through MiXCR, one entry per CDR3 protein. This table holds about 110,000 distinct CDR3 sequences, over 9.5% found once. There are 14 residues in the CDR3. V was clipped by 0 bases and J by 0 bases, with 6 bases between them. CDR1 and CDR2 from the germline V gene are GTSNPN and SVGIG (reference sequence). This clonotype was observed a handful of times. The antigen remains undetermined. This chain connects TRBV30 to TRBJ1-5; D is uncertain. This TCR came from an adult who was a healthcare worker with PCR-confirmed SARS-CoV-2 infection or an uninfected control (not recorded which). The sample consisted of whole blood, taken at baseline. CDR3 protein: CAWSVGFSNQPQHF. In DNA, the CDR3 is TGTGCCTGGAGTGTCGGATTTAGCAATCAGCCCCAGCATTTT.